The present T cell receptor (beta chain) was sequenced within a study of neurological immune-mediated disorders. Serving as healthy controls were blood bank volunteers based in Maryland, USA. This clonotype was observed at least ten times. TCRdb ran MiXCR on the 5' RACE reads and lists one entry per CDR3 protein. The sample shows roughly 60,000 distinct CDR3 sequences, roughly 11% of them seen only once. The sequence came from a man in his sixties in good health. Sequencing was done on a sample of PBMCs.

CDR3 loop: CASSRSSYNSPLHF. The CDR3 coding sequence is TGTGCCAGCAGCAGGAGCTCCTATAATTCACCCCTCCACTTT. This chain links TRBV27 with TRBJ1-6; no definite D call. V was cut by 6 bases and J by 0 bases, with 6 bases left in between. This CDR3 comprises 14 residues. CDR1 and CDR2 from the germline V gene are MNHEY and SMNVEV (reference sequence).